Listed here are 29 T cell receptor beta chains from one sample, sequenced in a study of CD8 T cells in ankylosing spondylitis. TCRdb ran MiXCR on the 5' RACE reads and lists one entry per CDR3 protein. There are 250,000 to 300,000 distinct CDR3 sequences in the sample; roughly 20% occur only once, and about 8% lies in the top ten. Input material: blood, either unsorted or a sorted T cell fraction (not recorded which). These receptors were collected from a male donor with ankylosing spondylitis or in good health (not recorded which).

CDR3 coding DNA: TGCGCCAGCAGCGAATCGACAGCTAGCACAGATACGCAGTATTTT. It encodes CASSESTASTDTQYF. The chain links TRBV5-1 to TRBJ2-3; D is perhaps TRBD1 (5 bases). Germline V lookup: CDR1 SGHRS, CDR2 YFSETQ. This CDR3 region has 15 residues. V lost 4 bases and J lost 0, with 12 bases in between.

This clonotype has at least ten counts. The chain employs TRBV15 and TRBJ2-1; 7 positions match TRBD2. Germline V gene data show CDR1 as LNHNV and CDR2 as YYDKDF (reference sequence). This CDR3 contains 16 residues. V shed 8 bases, J shed 1 base, and the junction held 11 bases outside the gene matches. CDR3 residues: CATGRGSVLSYNEQFF. CDR3 DNA: TGTGCCACCGGGCGCGGGAGCGTCCTATCCTACAATGAGCAGTTCTTC.

Only a few counts were recorded for this clonotype. This chain joins TRBV20-1 and TRBJ2-2, with D perhaps TRBD1 (6 bases). The CDR3 covers 14 residues. Trimming removed 6 bases from V and 5 bases from J, with 16 bases in between. In germline, CDR1 is DFQATT, CDR2 SNEGSKA (reference sequence). The CDR3 DNA reads as TGCAGTGCCCGACTGGGGGCCGGGACCGGGGAGCTGTTTTTT. It encodes CSARLGAGTGELFF.

Only a few counts were recorded for this clonotype. The chain has TRBV6-5 and TRBJ1-5; 7 bases fit TRBD1. This CDR3 spans 16 amino acids. Germline CDR1 and CDR2: MNHEY and SVGAGI. V was clipped by 0 bases and J by 5 bases; unmatched bases: 7. CDR3 sequence (DNA): TGTGCCAGCAGTTACTCGACAGGGCCCACTTATCAGCCCCAGCATTTT. Protein sequence: CASSYSTGPTYQPQHF.

This clonotype was seen a handful of times. V and J are TRBV6-1 and TRBJ1-1, with 8 positions matching TRBD1. Looked up from germline, CDR1 is MNHNS and CDR2 is SASEGT. Trimming at V came to 6 bases and at J to 4 bases, leaving 1 base not matched to a gene. The CDR3 contains 12 residues. The CDR3 sequence is CASRTGVTEAFF. The CDR3 DNA reads TGTGCCAGCAGGACAGGGGTCACTGAAGCTTTCTTT.

The CDR3 DNA reads TGCAGTGCTGAGGAGGGACAGGGCCCCGGTCAGTTCTTC. This codes for CSAEEGQGPGQFF. J is TRBJ2-1 and V is TRBV20-1, with 9 bases identical to TRBD1. V trimming: 5 bases; J trimming: 13 bases; junction bases outside the gene matches: 12. Germline V gene lookup returns CDR1 DFQATT and CDR2 SNEGSKA (reference sequence). This CDR3 has 13 amino acids.

This clonotype was seen only a few times. CDR3 loop: CASSFDRTGSGQETQYF. In nucleotides, the CDR3 is TGTGCCAGCAGTTTCGATCGGACAGGGTCGGGCCAAGAGACCCAGTACTTC. The chain uses TRBV12-3 or TRBV12-4 and TRBJ2-5; 8 nucleotides line up with TRBD1. V shed 3 bases, J shed 1 base, and the junction held 10 bases outside the gene matches. The CDR3 is 17 amino acids.

This clonotype was seen a handful of times. The chain recombines TRBV4-1 with TRBJ1-2; 10 bases line up with TRBD1. Losses at the gene ends were 0 bases for V and 8 bases for J; bases not matched to a gene: 6. Germline values: CDR1 MGHRA, CDR2 YSYEKL. The CDR3 has 15 amino acids. The CDR3 loop is CASSQEGQGSIGYTF. The DNA of the CDR3 is TGCGCCAGCAGCCAAGAGGGACAGGGGAGTATCGGCTACACCTTC.

In its sample, this clonotype was seen many times. The chain is built from TRBV7-8 and TRBJ2-2, with D perhaps matching TRBD1 or TRBD2 (5 bases each). V was trimmed by 3 bases and J by 5 bases, leaving 16 bases between them. CDR3 size: 16 residues. Germline V CDR1 and CDR2: SGHVS, FQNEAQ. DNA of the CDR3: TGTGCCAGCAGCTTTAGGGACGGGACCCCAACCGGGGAGCTGTTTTTT. It translates to CASSFRDGTPTGELFF. Variable domain in full (rest from reference TRBV7-8 and TRBJ2-2): GAGVSQSPRYKVAKRGQDVALRCDPISGHVSLFWYQQALGQGPEFLTYFQNEAQLDKSGLPSDRFFAERPEGSVSTLKIQRTQQEDSAVYLCASSFRDGTPTGELFFGEGSRLTVL.

This clonotype was found many times. The rearrangement joins TRBV10-3 to TRBJ1-2; perhaps TRBD1 as D (5 bases). V lost 5 bases to trimming and J lost 2 bases, with 9 bases between them. The CDR3 is 13 residues long. Germline V CDR1 and CDR2: ENHRY, SYGVKD. This CDR3 reads CAISSRANYGYTF. DNA of the CDR3: TGTGCCATCAGTTCCAGGGCCAACTATGGCTACACCTTC.

The chain recombines TRBV28 with TRBJ1-2; TRBD1 aligns across 7 bases. Germline CDR1 reads MDHEN; CDR2 reads SYDVKM. V shed 4 bases and J 8 bases; nucleotides not matched to a gene: 4. The CDR3 is 12 amino acids. The CDR3 loop reads CASSSTGSGYTF. The CDR3 bases are TGTGCCAGCAGTTCGACAGGGAGCGGCTACACCTTC.

This clonotype was seen more than once but under ten times. The rearrangement uses TRBV27 and TRBJ2-1; 8 nucleotides line up with TRBD2. Germline CDR1 MNHEY, CDR2 SMNVEV (reference sequence). CDR3 length: 16 residues. The V gene end was trimmed by 4 bases and the J gene end by 9 bases; junction bases not matched to a gene: 14. CDR3 region: CASSSPGRRGVGEQFF. The DNA for the CDR3 is TGTGCCAGCAGTTCTCCGGGGCGGCGGGGGGTGGGTGAGCAGTTCTTC.

The chain carries TRBV28 and TRBJ2-3; 9 nucleotides agree with TRBD2. This CDR3 has 16 amino acids. V shed 5 bases and J 2 bases; nucleotides not matched to a gene: 8. From germline, CDR1 is MDHEN and CDR2 SYDVKM. DNA for the CDR3: TGTGCCAGCAGTCGACATAGCGGGGGTACCACAGATACGCAGTATTTT. Residues: CASSRHSGGTTDTQYF. Drawing the rest from reference TRBV28 and TRBJ2-3, the complete variable domain is DVKVTQSSRYLVKRTGEKVFLECVQDMDHENMFWYRQDPGLGLRLIYFSYDVKMKEKGDIPEGYSVSREKKERFSLILESASTNQTSMYLCASSRHSGGTTDTQYFGPGTRLTVL.

This clonotype was found many times. The chain uses TRBV20-1 and TRBJ2-1; 11 positions match TRBD2. The germline V gene has CDR1 DFQATT and CDR2 SNEGSKA (reference sequence). CDR3 size: 15 residues. V lost 0 bases, J lost 6 bases, and 4 bases stayed unmatched. The CDR3 sequence is CSARDGSGRANEQFF. In DNA form, the CDR3 reads TGCAGTGCTAGAGATGGTAGCGGGAGGGCCAATGAGCAGTTCTTC.

There are a few counts of this clonotype. The rearrangement links TRBV5-1 to TRBJ2-1, with 7 nucleotides matching TRBD1. The CDR3 is 15 amino acids. Per germline, CDR1 SGHRS and CDR2 YFSETQ. Losses at the gene ends were 4 bases for V and 6 bases for J; bases not matched to a gene: 10. CDR3 nucleotides: TGCGCCAGCAGCCAGGGACAGACTGAGGGCAATGAGCAGTTCTTC. It encodes CASSQGQTEGNEQFF. Full variable domain (remainder filled in from reference TRBV5-1 and TRBJ2-1): KAGVTQTPRYLIKTRGQQVTLSCSPISGHRSVSWYQQTPGQGLQFLFEYFSETQRNKGNFPGRFSGRQFSNSRSEMNVSTLELGDSALYLCASSQGQTEGNEQFFGPGTRLTVL.

The chain couples TRBV5-1 to TRBJ2-1; no definite D call. CDR1 and CDR2 from the germline V gene are SGHRS and YFSETQ. The germline V and J ends were trimmed by 1 base and 5 bases, with 7 bases remaining between them. This CDR3 contains 13 residues. CDR3 residues: CASSLNENNEQFF. The DNA for the CDR3 is TGCGCCAGCAGCTTGAACGAAAACAATGAGCAGTTCTTC.

In this sample, this clonotype turned up a few times. V gene TRBV27 combines with J gene TRBJ1-1; D might be TRBD1 (6 bases). The CDR3 covers 13 residues. V was clipped by 4 bases and J by 6 bases, with 12 bases between them. From germline, CDR1 is MNHEY and CDR2 SMNVEV (reference sequence). CDR3 in amino acids: CASSSTGRPEAFF. CDR3 nucleotide sequence: TGTGCCAGCAGTTCGACAGGCAGACCTGAAGCTTTCTTT.

The chain has TRBV12-3 or TRBV12-4 and TRBJ2-1; D is uncertain. The CDR3 has 12 amino acids. V dropped 6 bases and J dropped 8 bases, with 11 bases sitting between them. The CDR3 is CASSGPSDEQFF. CDR3 nucleotide sequence: TGTGCCAGCAGCGGTCCCTCGGATGAGCAGTTCTTC.

This clonotype has only a few counts. V is TRBV19 and J is TRBJ1-5; unclear D gene. The CDR3 has 15 residues. Germline V gives CDR1 LNHDA, CDR2 SQIVND (reference sequence). Trimming took 4 bases from V and 2 from J, leaving 12 bases between them. The CDR3 DNA is TGTGCCAGTAGTAGCAGAACGCGTGGCAATCAGCCCCAGCATTTT. Protein product: CASSSRTRGNQPQHF.

The CDR3 protein is CASRTGNWETQYF. CDR3 nucleotide sequence: TGTGCCAGCCGAACAGGCAATTGGGAGACCCAGTACTTC. The chain employs TRBV6-1 and TRBJ2-5; perhaps TRBD1 as D (5 bases). CDR3 length: 13 residues. V was trimmed by 8 bases and J by 5 bases, leaving 15 bases between them. Germline V gives CDR1 MNHNS, CDR2 SASEGT.

This clonotype has just a few counts. This rearrangement joins TRBV28 to TRBJ1-5; tentative D call: TRBD1 (5 bases). Trimming cost V 6 bases and J 4 bases, with 16 bases left between them. CDR1 MDHEN and CDR2 SYDVKM come from the germline V gene. The CDR3 contains 15 residues. The CDR3 here is CASRAPGIGNQPQHF. The CDR3 nucleotides read TGTGCCAGCAGGGCTCCAGGGATTGGGAATCAGCCCCAGCATTTT.

This clonotype turned up a few times. V is TRBV5-1 and J is TRBJ2-1; tentatively, D is TRBD2 (5 bases). Germline lookup yields CDR1 SGHRS and CDR2 YFSETQ. There are 14 residues in the CDR3. The germline V and J ends were trimmed by 2 bases and 7 bases, with 13 bases remaining between them. The CDR3 sequence: CASSLRRGLNEQFF. CDR3 DNA sequence: TGCGCCAGCAGCTTACGACGAGGGTTGAATGAGCAGTTCTTC.

This chain links TRBV5-1 with TRBJ1-2; tentatively, D is TRBD1 (5 bases). CDR3 length equals 13 residues. CDR1 SGHRS and CDR2 YFSETQ come from the germline V gene. V was clipped by 4 bases and J by 4 bases, with 11 bases between them. CDR3 residues: CASSTGTAYGYTF. The DNA of the CDR3 is TGCGCCAGCAGCACCGGGACGGCCTATGGCTACACCTTC.

For this clonotype: The junction does not match germline at one end; this may be a read error. This chain connects TRBV11-2 to TRBJ2-3; no clear D. The CDR3 has 12 residues. Germline CDR1 reads SGHAT; CDR2 reads FQNNGV. The CDR3 region is CASSLTADAQYF. The DNA of the CDR3 is TGTGCCAGCAGCTTAACCGCAGATGCGCAGTATTTT.

The chain combines TRBV5-1 with TRBJ2-5, with D uncertain. The CDR3 totals 14 residues. CDR1 is SGHRS and CDR2 is YFSETQ in the germline V gene. V was pared by 1 base and J by 1 base, with 8 bases between. The CDR3 DNA reads as TGCGCCAGCAGCTTGTCTTCGCCCCAAGAGACCCAGTACTTC. Its protein is CASSLSSPQETQYF.

This chain connects TRBV29-1 to TRBJ1-3, with D tentatively TRBD1 (5 bases). This CDR3 has 15 residues. V lost 4 bases to trimming and J lost 0 bases, with 13 bases between them. Germline V gives CDR1 SQVTM, CDR2 ANQGSEA. The CDR3 nucleotides read TGCAGCGTTGCCGCCGGGACTGGCTCTGGAAACACCATATATTTT. Translation gives CSVAAGTGSGNTIYF.

Points on this clonotype: One end of the junction does not line up with germline, which may come from a read error. The chain employs TRBV7-3 and TRBJ2-5; a weak D match, TRBD1 (5 bases). CDR3 length: 14 residues. Germline values: CDR1 SGHTA, CDR2 FQGTGA. The DNA for the CDR3 is TGTGCCAGCAGCATAGGACACCCCGGCGAGACCCAGCACTTC. This translates into CASSIGHPGETQHF.

This clonotype turned up a few times. The gene calls are TRBV5-1 and TRBJ2-1; 10 nucleotides match TRBD2. Germline V gene data show CDR1 as SGHRS and CDR2 as YFSETQ. CDR3 length: 16 residues. The V segment lost 2 bases and the J segment 6 bases; nucleotides outside the gene matches: 8. CDR3 sequence (DNA): TGCGCCAGCAGCTTCCCTACTAGCGGGGTACCCAATGAGCAGTTCTTC. This codes for CASSFPTSGVPNEQFF.

The table lists this clonotype with a few counts. This sequence joins TRBV20-1 and TRBJ2-1, with TRBD2 identical over 7 bases. The CDR3 length is 14 residues. In germline, CDR1 is DFQATT, CDR2 SNEGSKA (reference sequence). J was trimmed by 6 bases and V by 4 bases; bases with no gene match: 9. The CDR3 sequence: CSAILAGARNEQFF. The CDR3 coding sequence is TGCAGTGCTATTCTGGCGGGAGCTCGCAATGAGCAGTTCTTC.